The present entry profiles one T cell receptor beta chain with its context. TCRdb's copy holds only in-frame clones and misses some; the assay was immunoSEQ multiplex PCR. This table has around 130,000 clones, 80% to 95% appearing once. This specimen comes from a study of OX40 agonist ivuxolimab in advanced cancers. Looking at the study overall: An agonistic human IgG2 monoclonal antibody against OX40 (CD134) was given.

CDR3 length: 12 amino acids. CDR1 and CDR2 from the germline V gene are LNHDA and SQIVND (reference sequence). The gene calls are TRBV19 and TRBJ2-5; D not resolved. The J call may be in error: the DNA end matches TRBJ2-7 better. The receptor comes from an adult with an advanced solid tumor such as melanoma, head and neck, liver or kidney cancer. The sequencing here drew on CD4+ or CD8+ T cells sorted from blood, taken in a trial of the OX40 agonist ivuxolimab. The CDR3 protein is CASSLNRDEQYF. CDR3 DNA: TGTGCCAGTAGTCTCAATAGGGACGAGCAGTACTTC.